Detailed here is one TCR beta chain. The target antigen is unknown. These data belong to a study of T cell responses to AZD1222 COVID-19 vaccine. Study-level findings and limits: With dominance at 160-218 and 743-854, vaccine-associated CD4 TCRs spanned spike. Donors were chiefly white British, with a greater number of females, and clonal diversity was perhaps underestimated. Baseline testing showed seropositivity in only a handful of AZD1222 recipients. Compared with day 0, the breadth and depth of the Spike-specific TCR repertoire rose significantly after two doses of AZD1222.

Repertoires were generated with immunoSEQ multiplex PCR, while TCRdb's copy carries only in-frame clones and drops some. The data hold over 100,000 clones, with about 88% observed a single time. Looked up from germline, CDR1 is SGHDN and CDR2 is FVKESK. V lost 5 bases to trimming and J lost 6 bases; unmatched junction nucleotides: 15. CDR3 length: 16 amino acids. The chain is built from TRBV14 and TRBJ1-1, with TRBD1 matching 7 bases. The sample was peripheral blood, taken on day 0 of AZD1222 vaccination. This TCR derives from an adult in good health. As DNA, the CDR3 is TGTGCCAGCAGCGAGCGGGACAGATGGAAGATACCTGAAGCTTTCTTT. Its translation: CASSERDRWKIPEAFF. The entire variable domain, with the rest obtained from reference TRBV14 and TRBJ1-1, is as follows: EAGVTQFPSHSVIEKGQTVTLRCDPISGHDNLYWYRRVMGKEIKFLLHFVKESKQDESGMPNNRFLAERTGGTYSTLKVQPAELEDSGVYFCASSERDRWKIPEAFFGQGTRLTVV.